These 10 T cell receptor beta chains originate from one sample sequenced in a study of early T cells in non-severe SARS-CoV-2 infection. TCRdb re-derived calls from the 5' RACE reads in MiXCR, one entry per CDR3 protein. The profile shows roughly 50,000 distinct CDR3 sequences, 8% to 10% of them singletons. The sample consisted of whole blood. The receptors shown here come from an adult who was a healthcare worker with PCR-confirmed SARS-CoV-2 infection or an uninfected control (not recorded which).

This clonotype was picked up many times. The chain employs TRBV3-1 and TRBJ2-7; maybe TRBD2 (5 bases). The CDR3 runs 14 residues. CDR1 and CDR2 (germline): LGHDT, YNNKEL (reference sequence). Trimming took 5 bases from V and 2 from J, leaving 13 bases between them. As DNA, the CDR3 is TGTGCCAGCAGCGGAGGCAGCTATCCCTACGAGCAGTACTTC. Its translation: CASSGGSYPYEQYF.

The chain uses TRBV4-1 and TRBJ1-6; 7 positions match TRBD1. With 1 base clipped from V and 5 bases from J, the junction kept 11 bases outside the gene matches. The CDR3 extends over 18 amino acids. Germline CDR1 reads MGHRA; CDR2 reads YSYEKL. CDR3 sequence reads: CASSQVRDSRYNNSPLHF. CDR3 coding DNA: TGCGCCAGCAGCCAAGTACGGGACAGCCGGTACAATAATTCACCCCTCCACTTT.

This clonotype was seen repeatedly, ten times or more. This CDR3 reads CASSEALAGRGEQFF. DNA for the CDR3: TGTGCCAGCAGTGAAGCACTAGCGGGGAGGGGTGAGCAGTTCTTC. The chain uses TRBV2 and TRBJ2-1; 10 positions match TRBD2. Per the germline V gene, CDR1 is SNHLY and CDR2 is FYNNEI. Trimming at V came to 0 bases and at J to 9 bases, leaving 5 bases not matched to a gene. The length of the CDR3 is 15 residues.

This chain links TRBV10-3 with TRBJ2-3; D not resolved. The CDR3 runs 14 residues. Germline CDR1 ENHRY, CDR2 SYGVKD. The V end lost 5 bases, the J end lost 2 bases, and 11 bases lay between the germline ends. The CDR3 nucleotides are TGTGCCATCAGTAACCAGGAGCCCACAGATACGCAGTATTTT. This gives the protein CAISNQEPTDTQYF.

This clonotype was seen ten or more times. This chain uses TRBV21-1 with TRBJ2-1; the table calls TRBD2, which could not be checked here. TRBV21-1 is assigned pseudogene status. CDR3 length: 19 residues. The CDR3 is CASSTEMPGLAGGEDEQFF. CDR3 nucleotides: TGTGCCAGCAGCACGGAGATGCCGGGACTAGCGGGAGGGGAGGATGAGCAGTTCTTC.

This clonotype was seen a handful of times. This sequence joins TRBV12-3 or TRBV12-4 and TRBJ1-2, with D unclear. There are 15 residues in the CDR3. Deletions cut 5 bases from V and 4 bases from J, with 17 bases between. Here the CDR3 DNA reads TGTGCCAGCAGTCCTCTAATAGGGAGATCCTATGGCTACACCTTC. This codes for CASSPLIGRSYGYTF.

The chain combines TRBV19 with TRBJ2-3; D not resolved. V was shortened by 1 base and J by 6 bases, with 8 bases between the two germline ends. Germline V gene sequence: CDR1 LNHDA, CDR2 SQIVND (reference sequence). The CDR3 contains 13 residues. The CDR3 reads CASSIVRSDTQYF. The DNA for the CDR3 is TGTGCCAGTAGTATAGTCCGCAGCGATACGCAGTATTTT. Full variable domain (outside the CDR3, taken from reference TRBV19 and TRBJ2-3): DGGITQSPKYLFRKEGQNVTLSCEQNLNHDAMYWYRQDPGQGLRLIYYSQIVNDFQKGDIAEGYSVSREKKESFPLTVTSAQKNPTAFYLCASSIVRSDTQYFGPGTRLTVL.

V gene TRBV6-2 or TRBV6-3 combines with J gene TRBJ2-1; TRBD2 matches at 11 bases. Germline lookup yields CDR1 MNHEY and CDR2 SVGEGT. V lost 2 bases, J lost 6 bases, and 3 bases stayed unmatched. This CDR3 spans 15 amino acids. The DNA for the CDR3 is TGTGCCAGCAGTTACGTAGCGGGAGGGCGCAATGAGCAGTTCTTC. Amino acid sequence: CASSYVAGGRNEQFF.

This clonotype was found a few times. The chain has TRBV28 and TRBJ2-7, with a weak D call TRBD2 (5 bases). The germline V gene has CDR1 MDHEN and CDR2 SYDVKM. This CDR3 region has 14 residues. Deletions cut 2 bases from V and 3 bases from J, with 11 bases between. The chain's CDR3 is CASSLPTGYYEQYF. The CDR3 nucleotides read TGTGCCAGCAGTTTACCGACGGGGTACTACGAGCAGTACTTC.

There are a few counts of this clonotype. V usage is TRBV18 and J usage is TRBJ2-7; possibly TRBD2 for D (6 bases). CDR3 length: 14 amino acids. V was pared by 3 bases and J by 2 bases, with 11 bases between. Per the germline V gene, CDR1 is KGHSH and CDR2 is LQKENI. The CDR3 region is CASSPPEGTYEQYF. The CDR3, as DNA: TGTGCCAGCTCACCGCCGGAGGGGACCTACGAGCAGTACTTC. Looking up the rest from reference TRBV18 and TRBJ2-7 gives the full variable domain: NAGVMQNPRHLVRRRGQEARLRCSPMKGHSHVYWYRQLPEEGLKFMVYLQKENIIDESGMPKERFSAEFPKEGPSILRIQQVVRGDSAAYFCASSPPEGTYEQYFGPGTRLTVT.